These T cell receptor beta chains were read from a single sample in a study of CD8 T cells in Susac syndrome. TCRdb processed the immunoSEQ multiplex PCR reads anew with MiXCR; each CDR3 protein has one entry. The sample comprises about 300,000 distinct CDR3 sequences, around 85% of which are singletons, and 0.21% rests with the top ten. The source material was CD8+ T cells from PBMCs. These receptors all stem from a human donor with multiple sclerosis. CDR3s include the opening cysteine and the closing phenylalanine or tryptophan. The D gene is left open where the match is weak. A clone size is listed for some rows: how often the clone was seen (once, few, many), or a class if it is expanded.

clone size | J gene | V gene | D gene | CDR3 DNA | CDR3 protein
NA | TRBJ2-4 | TRBV13 | NA | TGTGCCAGCAGCTCTCGGGACGAAAACATTCAGTACTTC | CASSSRDENIQYF
NA | TRBJ1-1 | TRBV10-3 | TRBD1 | TGTGCCATCCGGGACAGGGGAAGTGCCACTGAAGCTTTCTTT | CAIRDRGSATEAFF
NA | TRBJ1-4 | TRBV20-1 | NA | TGCAGTGCTAGAGCGGAGGGTTCAATAGAAAAACTGTTTTTT | CSARAEGSIEKLFF
NA | TRBJ2-4 | TRBV19 | TRBD2 | TGTGCCAGTAGTTTCAGCGGGGGGCTAGCCAAAAACATTCAGTACTTC | CASSFSGGLAKNIQYF
NA | TRBJ2-7 | TRBV29-1 | NA | TGCAGCGTACAACAATACGAGCAGTACTTC | CSVQQYEQYF
NA | TRBJ2-7 | TRBV11-2 | NA | TGTGCCAGCAGCTCCAATTTACCGTTGAGCTCCTACGAGCAGTACTTC | CASSSNLPLSSYEQYF
once | TRBJ1-2 | TRBV11-2 | NA | TGTGCCAGCAGCTTGGTCGGGCCCCGTTATGGCTACACCTTC | CASSLVGPRYGYTF
NA | TRBJ1-2 | TRBV30 | NA | TGTGCCTGGAGTCAAGGCTATGGCTACACCTTC | CAWSQGYGYTF
NA | TRBJ1-2 | TRBV7-2 | NA | TGTGCCAGCAGCCGAGACCGGGCCCCTAACTATGGCTACACCTTC | CASSRDRAPNYGYTF
NA | TRBJ1-5 | TRBV28 | TRBD1 | TGTGCCAGCAGTATCCGTTGGGACAGTTCTGGGGATCAGCCCCAGCATTTT | CASSIRWDSSGDQPQHF
NA | TRBJ2-7 | TRBV7-9 | NA | TGTGCCAGCAGCTTGGCCCCGAGTTTCGCCTACGAGCAGTACTTC | CASSLAPSFAYEQYF
NA | TRBJ2-7 | TRBV7-2 | NA | TGTGCCAGCAGCTTAGCGTGGACGAGCGAGCAGTACTTC | CASSLAWTSEQYF
NA | TRBJ2-3 | TRBV6-2/TRBV6-3 | TRBD2 | TGTGCCAGCAGCTTGACTAGCGGTCTCACAGATACGCAGTATTTT | CASSLTSGLTDTQYF
once | TRBJ1-2 | TRBV27 | NA | TGTGCCAGCAGTTTGGGGACCGCGCGGGGCTACACCTTC | CASSLGTARGYTF
NA | TRBJ2-7 | TRBV5-6 | NA | TGTGCCAGCGGACTACTGACAGGGACCTCCTACGAGCAGTACTTC | CASGLLTGTSYEQYF
NA | TRBJ1-2 | TRBV9 | TRBD1 | TGTGCCAGCAGCAATGACAGGGACCCTACTAACTATGGCTACACCTTC | CASSNDRDPTNYGYTF
NA | TRBJ1-1 | TRBV29-1 | NA | TGCAGCGTTGAACCCCTAGGGGGGCCGGGCACTGAAGCTTTCTTT | CSVEPLGGPGTEAFF
NA | TRBJ2-5 | TRBV5-6 | NA | TGTGCCAGCAGCTTCGCCGAACGGGAGACCCAGTACTTC | CASSFAERETQYF
NA | TRBJ2-5 | TRBV27 | TRBD2 | TGTGCCAGCAGTTCAATACTAGCGGGAGCCGGTGAGACCCAGTACTTC | CASSSILAGAGETQYF
NA | TRBJ2-3 | TRBV27 | NA | TGTGCCAGCAGCTCCCAGGAGTTCACCCGGTGGGCAGATACGCAGTATTTT | CASSSQEFTRWADTQYF
NA | TRBJ1-1 | TRBV7-8 | NA | TGTGCCAGCAGCCCCCGGTTCTGGGTGAACACTGAAGCTTTCTTT | CASSPRFWVNTEAFF
NA | TRBJ2-7 | TRBV7-2 | NA | TGTGCCAGCAGCTTATACACGGGCTACGAGCAGTACTTC | CASSLYTGYEQYF
NA | TRBJ2-3 | TRBV23-1 | NA | TGCGCCAGCAGTCCGTTAGGGTACACAGATACGCAGTATTTT | CASSPLGYTDTQYF
NA | TRBJ1-1 | TRBV27 | NA | TGTGCCAGCAGTTTATTCGGGGACACTGAAGCTTTCTTT | CASSLFGDTEAFF
NA | TRBJ2-3 | TRBV7-9 | TRBD2 | TGTGCCAGCAGCTTAGGAGCGGGAGGGCCAGTTACGCAGTATTTT | CASSLGAGGPVTQYF
NA | TRBJ2-7 | TRBV7-9 | NA | TGTGCCAGCACCCTAGGAGGTTCCGAGCAGTACTTC | CASTLGGSEQYF
NA | TRBJ2-7 | TRBV25-1 | NA | TGTGCCAGCAGTGAATATAGGGGGACGAATTCCTACGAGCAGTACTTC | CASSEYRGTNSYEQYF
NA | TRBJ2-5 | TRBV27 | NA | TGTGCCAGCAGTAGAGGTCAGGGAGTAGGAGAGACCCAGTACTTC | CASSRGQGVGETQYF
NA | TRBJ2-7 | TRBV12-3/TRBV12-4 | NA | TGTGCCAGCAGCGAACAGGGAACCGAGCAGTACTTC | CASSEQGTEQYF
NA | TRBJ1-4 | TRBV7-9 | NA | TGTGCCAGCAGCTTAAGTCTGGGGTTTAATGAAAAACTGTTTTTT | CASSLSLGFNEKLFF